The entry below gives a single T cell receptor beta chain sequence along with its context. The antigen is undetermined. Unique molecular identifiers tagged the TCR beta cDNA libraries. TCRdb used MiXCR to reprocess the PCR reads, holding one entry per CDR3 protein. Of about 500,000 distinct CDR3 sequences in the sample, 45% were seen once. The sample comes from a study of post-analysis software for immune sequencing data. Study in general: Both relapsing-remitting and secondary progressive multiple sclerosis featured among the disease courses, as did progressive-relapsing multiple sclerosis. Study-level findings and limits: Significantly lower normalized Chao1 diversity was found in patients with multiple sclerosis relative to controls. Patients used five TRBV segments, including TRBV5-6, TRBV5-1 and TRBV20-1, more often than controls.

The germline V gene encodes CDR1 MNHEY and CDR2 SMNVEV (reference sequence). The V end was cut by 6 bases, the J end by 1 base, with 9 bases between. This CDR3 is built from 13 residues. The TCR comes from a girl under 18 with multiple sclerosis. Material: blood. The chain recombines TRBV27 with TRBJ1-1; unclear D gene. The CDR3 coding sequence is TGTGCCAGCAGAGGGCTGGGGAACACTGAAGCTTTCTTT. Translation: CASRGLGNTEAFF.